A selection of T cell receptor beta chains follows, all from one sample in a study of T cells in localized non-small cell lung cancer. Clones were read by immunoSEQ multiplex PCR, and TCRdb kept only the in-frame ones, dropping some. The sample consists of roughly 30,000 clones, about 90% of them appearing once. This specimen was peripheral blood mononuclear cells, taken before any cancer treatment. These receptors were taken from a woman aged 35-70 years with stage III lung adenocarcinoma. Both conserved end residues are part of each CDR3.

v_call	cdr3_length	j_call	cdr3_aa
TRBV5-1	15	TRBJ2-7	CASSQRDTRSYEQYF
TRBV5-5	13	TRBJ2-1	CASSLIPDNEQFF
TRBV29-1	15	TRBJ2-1	CSVGRDTSSYNEQFF
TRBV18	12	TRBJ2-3	CASSPPADTQYF
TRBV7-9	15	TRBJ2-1	CASSLVSGRAGEQFF
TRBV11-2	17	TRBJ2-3	CASSLGPSGRVPDTQYF
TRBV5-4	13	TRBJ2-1	CASSPGGTRVQFF
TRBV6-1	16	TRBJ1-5	CASSGSQSYSNQPQHF
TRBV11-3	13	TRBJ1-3	CASSSGLGNTIYF
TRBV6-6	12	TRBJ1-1	CASSYNPTEAFF
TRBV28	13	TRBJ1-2	CASSSTGREGYTF
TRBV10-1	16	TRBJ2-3	CASSESGRATTDTQYF
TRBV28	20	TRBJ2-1	CASSLVAGGFDTSSYNEQFF
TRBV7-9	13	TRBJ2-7	CASSSNTGGEQYF
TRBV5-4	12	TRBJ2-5	CASSAPQETQYF
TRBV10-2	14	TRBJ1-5	CASSESGGPQPQHF
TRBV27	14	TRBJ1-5	CASSSLGVGEPQHF
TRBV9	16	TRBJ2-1	CASSSRSGSSYNEQFF
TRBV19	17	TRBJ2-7	CASSKVLTPLVSYEQYF
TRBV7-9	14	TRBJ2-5	CASSSTSGVEEQYF
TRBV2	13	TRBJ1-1	CASRTGKSTEAFF
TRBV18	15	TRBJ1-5	CASSLGTGGNQPQHF
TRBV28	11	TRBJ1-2	CASSSTRFYTF
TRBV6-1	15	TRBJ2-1	CASRSGGPPYNEQFF
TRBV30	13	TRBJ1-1	CAWSGTAYTEAFF
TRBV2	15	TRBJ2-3	CASSLRRGTTDTQYF
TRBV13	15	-	CASSNGLAGASEQYF
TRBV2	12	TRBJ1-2	CASSVQPYGYTF
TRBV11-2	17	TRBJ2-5	CASSLGVQATSDVTQYF
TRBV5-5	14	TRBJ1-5	CASSSWALNQPQHF
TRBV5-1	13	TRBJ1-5	CASSLGSNQPQHF
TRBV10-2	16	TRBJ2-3	CASSESRQGFTDTQYF
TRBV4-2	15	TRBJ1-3	CASSQVTGDGNTIYF
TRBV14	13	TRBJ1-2	CASRPEPGLGYTF
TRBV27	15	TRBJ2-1	CASSEWLAAHNEQFF
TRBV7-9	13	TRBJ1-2	CASSLAGNYGYTF
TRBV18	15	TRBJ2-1	CASSPGQGLVPEQFF
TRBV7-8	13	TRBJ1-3	CASRTTQGNTIYF
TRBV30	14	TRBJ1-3	CAWSWQPSGNTIYF
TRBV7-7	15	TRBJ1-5	CASSLDETGNQPQHF
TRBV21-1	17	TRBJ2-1	CASSKGKGAGGYNEQFF
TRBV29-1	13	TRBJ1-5	CSVLDGRDQPQHF
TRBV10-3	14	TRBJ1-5	CAINLAGVGQPQHF
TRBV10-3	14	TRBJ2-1	CAISERSVEVLQFF
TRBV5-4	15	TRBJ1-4	CASTRRRTGVWKLFF
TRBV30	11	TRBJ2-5	CARTSGETQYF
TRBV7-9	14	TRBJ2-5	CASRAAGGQETQYF
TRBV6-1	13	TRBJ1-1	CASSGAVNTEAFF
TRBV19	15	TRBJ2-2	CATSTDTWVTGELFF